The 21 T cell receptor beta chains below come from one sample, sequenced in a study of regulatory T cells in long-lasting Graves disease. Investigators prepared the TCR beta libraries by applying iRepertoire HTBI primers and Arm-PCR of CDR3 regions. Using its own MiXCR run on the multiplex PCR reads, TCRdb lists one record per CDR3 protein. The table shows over 350,000 distinct CDR3 sequences, with 12% to 15% occurring only once. Time point denoted: newly diagnosed GD, antithyroid drugs for less than 3 months. The TCR library was made from RNA that had been extracted from PBMCs in TRIzol. The sample was also reused in another study, on T cells in Graves' hyperthyroidism and ophthalmopathy.

The sequences come from peripheral blood mononuclear cells (PBMCs), collected at new diagnosis, from a patient treated with antithyroid drugs. The receptors originated from a woman aged 45 to 65 with Graves disease.

This clonotype was observed a handful of times. The chain joins TRBV6-5 to TRBJ1-2; D is uncertain. The V end was cut by 0 bases, the J end by 3 bases, with 8 bases between. The germline gives CDR1 MNHEY, CDR2 SVGAGI. The CDR3 covers 14 residues. CDR3 region: CASSYSSSDYGYTF. The CDR3 bases are TGTGCCAGCAGTTACTCGAGCTCAGACTATGGCTACACCTTC.

This clonotype was counted between two and nine times. This rearrangement joins TRBV11-1 to TRBJ2-3, with D maybe TRBD2 (6 bases). The V and J ends lost 5 bases and 0 bases respectively, with 21 bases between them. Germline V gives CDR1 SGHAT, CDR2 FQDESV (reference sequence). The CDR3 loop spans 18 amino acids. For the CDR3, the DNA is TGTGCCAGCAGCCCTAGAGGGAGCGGGTCTACTAGCACAGATACGCAGTATTTT. It is translated as CASSPRGSGSTSTDTQYF.

This clonotype has just a few counts. The rearrangement links TRBV7-9 to TRBJ1-5; D ambiguous. Germline lookup yields CDR1 SEHNR and CDR2 FQNEAQ (reference sequence). This CDR3 has 13 amino acids. Trimming cost V 7 bases and J 11 bases, with 18 bases left between them. As DNA, the CDR3 is TGTGCCAGCATCAATGAGAACAGTTTTTCCCAGCATTTT. Amino acid sequence: CASINENSFSQHF.

The chain carries TRBV11-2 and TRBJ2-1, with TRBD2 identical over 14 bases. The CDR3 runs to 17 residues. V dropped 5 bases and J dropped 7; count of bases not matched to a gene: 10. In germline, CDR1 is SGHAT, CDR2 FQNNGV. The CDR3 nucleotides are TGTGCCAGCAGCCCGATGCGGACTAGCGGGAGGCCGAATGAGCAGTTCTTC. It yields the protein CASSPMRTSGRPNEQFF.

About this clonotype itself: A read error is possible here, since a much larger clone lies one base away. J is TRBJ2-7 and V is TRBV30, with D perhaps matching TRBD1 (5 bases). The germline CDR1 and CDR2 sequences are GTSNPN and SVGIG (reference sequence). The CDR3 runs 14 residues. CDR3 DNA sequence: TGTACCTGGAGTAGGGGTCAGGGTGGGAACGAGCAGTACTTC. Its protein product is CTWSRGQGGNEQYF. The full variable domain, completed using reference TRBV30 and TRBJ2-7, is SQTIHQWPATLVQPVGSPLSLECTVEGTSNPNLYWYRQAAGRGLQLLFYSVGIGQISSEVPQNLSASRPQDRQFILSSKKLLLSDSGFYLCTWSRGQGGNEQYFGPGTRLTVT.

The gene calls are TRBV9 and TRBJ1-1, with 9 bases that match TRBD1. The CDR3 has 17 residues. CDR1 is SGDLS and CDR2 is YYNGEE in the germline V gene. V was clipped by 0 bases and J by 2 bases; unmatched bases: 8. The CDR3 region has the DNA TGTGCCAGCAGCGTAGGGCGGGGACAGGGACAAAACACTGAAGCTTTCTTT. This encodes CASSVGRGQGQNTEAFF.

This clonotype has ten or more counts. The rearrangement uses TRBV3-1 and TRBJ1-5; D gene uncertain. CDR1 LGHDT and CDR2 YNNKEL come from the germline V gene (reference sequence). The CDR3 consists of 15 residues. The V gene lost 1 base and the J gene lost 3 bases, with 10 bases spanning the gap. In DNA form, the CDR3 reads TGTGCCAGCAGCCAAGGCTCAGGTAACAATCAGCCCCAGCATTTT. It yields the protein CASSQGSGNNQPQHF. Full variable domain (remainder filled in from reference TRBV3-1 and TRBJ1-5): DTAVSQTPKYLVTQMGNDKSIKCEQNLGHDTMYWYKQDSKKFLKIMFSYNNKELIINETVPNRFSPKSPDKAHLNLHINSLELGDSAVYFCASSQGSGNNQPQHFGDGTRLSIL.

This clonotype has only a few counts. The V and J genes are TRBV15 and TRBJ2-2, with D tentatively TRBD1 (6 bases). Trimming pared 4 bases from V and 3 bases from J, leaving 12 bases between. The CDR3 contains 15 residues. Germline-derived CDR1 and CDR2 are LNHNV and YYDKDF (reference sequence). CDR3 protein: CATSTGNRDTGELFF. The CDR3 bases are TGTGCCACCAGCACGGGTAACAGGGACACCGGGGAGCTGTTTTTT.

The chain couples TRBV11-2 to TRBJ2-7; 9 positions agree with TRBD1. V gave up 8 bases and J gave up 1 base; unmatched junction bases: 9. The CDR3 has 15 residues. The germline CDR1 and CDR2 sequences are SGHAT and FQNNGV. CDR3 nucleotide sequence: TGTGCCAGCCGAGAGACGGGACAGGGATCCTACGAGCAGTACTTC. Protein sequence: CASRETGQGSYEQYF.

This clonotype has at least ten counts. This sequence joins TRBV5-8 and TRBJ2-5; a weak D match, TRBD1 (6 bases). V was clipped by 3 bases and J by 1 base, with 19 bases between them. The CDR3 covers 17 residues. Germline V gene lookup returns CDR1 SGHTS and CDR2 YDEGEE. The DNA for the CDR3 is TGTGCCAGCAGCTCCTCCGGGACACCCGGATTCCAAGAGACCCAGTACTTC. Its protein is CASSSSGTPGFQETQYF. The full variable domain, rest sourced from reference TRBV5-8 and TRBJ2-5, is EAGVTQSPTHLIKTRGQQATLRCSPISGHTSVYWYQQALGLGLQFLLWYDEGEERNRGNFPPRFSGRQFPNYSSELNVNALELEDSALYLCASSSSGTPGFQETQYFGPGTRLLVL.

The chain recombines TRBV7-3 with TRBJ2-1; D is possibly TRBD1 (6 bases). V lost 0 bases to trimming and J lost 1 base, with 10 bases between them. The CDR3 is made up of 16 amino acids. CDR1 is SGHTA and CDR2 is FQGTGA in the germline V gene. The CDR3 DNA reads as TGTGCCAGCAGCTTAACCCACAGGGCTTCCTACAATGAGCAGTTCTTC. Protein product: CASSLTHRASYNEQFF.

This clonotype was observed many times. The chain recombines TRBV12-3 or TRBV12-4 with TRBJ2-2, with 8 bases lining up with TRBD2. CDR3 length: 16 residues. Trimming cost V 5 bases and J 6 bases; bases outside gene matches: 11. The DNA for the CDR3 is TGTGCCAGCAGTCTAACCGGGACTAGATTTTCCGGGGAGCTGTTTTTT. Its translation: CASSLTGTRFSGELFF.

This clonotype was seen ten or more times. The chain uses TRBV7-6 and TRBJ2-1; 9 nucleotides align to TRBD1. The CDR3 is 17 amino acids. CDR1 is SGHVS, CDR2 FNYEAQ, per germline. The V segment lost 1 base and the J segment 3 bases; nucleotides outside the gene matches: 7. The CDR3 nucleotides read TGTGCCAGCAGCTTAGGTTACCGGGACAGGGTCTACAATGAGCAGTTCTTC. Protein: CASSLGYRDRVYNEQFF.

This clonotype has ten or more counts. This chain links TRBV7-2 with TRBJ2-1; a weak D match, TRBD2 (6 bases). CDR1 and CDR2 from the germline V gene are SGHTA and FQGNSA. V gave up 1 base and J gave up 4 bases, with 11 bases separating them. The length of the CDR3 is 15 residues. The CDR3 sequence: CASSLEPGAYNEQFF. DNA of the CDR3: TGTGCCAGCAGCTTAGAACCGGGAGCTTACAATGAGCAGTTCTTC.

This clonotype was recorded many times. The chain has TRBV12-3 or TRBV12-4 and TRBJ1-1; TRBD1 is a possible D gene (5 bases). V gave up 7 bases and J gave up 3 bases, with 9 bases separating them. The CDR3 is 12 residues long. The CDR3 region is CASTDTYTEAFF. CDR3 bases: TGTGCCAGCACGGACACCTACACTGAAGCTTTCTTT.

This clonotype was recorded only once. One junction end does not reproduce the germline sequence, and a read error may be involved. The chain links TRBV11-2 to TRBJ1-4; TRBD1 aligns across 8 bases. Germline V gene lookup returns CDR1 SGHAT and CDR2 FQNNGV. The length of the CDR3 is 15 residues. CDR3 coding DNA: TGTGCCAGCAACTTCAGGAGGACAGGGAGTGAAAAACTGCTTTTT. This sequence encodes CASNFRRTGSEKLLF.

This clonotype was seen ten or more times. V is TRBV5-1 and J is TRBJ2-3, with no clear D. Trimming pared 4 bases from V and 2 bases from J, leaving 11 bases between. CDR3 length: 14 residues. Germline CDR1 and CDR2: SGHRS and YFSETQ. CDR3 sequence reads: CASSHGRNTDTQYF. The CDR3 DNA reads TGCGCCAGCAGCCATGGACGGAACACAGATACGCAGTATTTT.

This clonotype was observed a few times. The chain combines TRBV10-1 with TRBJ2-5; 12 bases fit TRBD2. This CDR3 spans 18 amino acids. Trimming cost V 4 bases and J 3 bases; bases outside gene matches: 12. CDR1 WNHNN and CDR2 SYGVQD come from the germline V gene (reference sequence). The CDR3 region is CASSAGPGSSGREETQYF. The CDR3 nucleotides read TGCGCCAGCAGTGCTGGACCAGGGTCTAGCGGGAGGGAAGAGACCCAGTACTTC.

This clonotype was seen ten or more times. V is TRBV28 and J is TRBJ2-1; D ambiguous. The V and J ends lost 3 bases and 5 bases respectively, with 5 bases between them. Germline CDR1 MDHEN, CDR2 SYDVKM. The CDR3 has 12 residues. This CDR3 reads CASSFEDNEQFF. The CDR3 nucleotides are TGTGCCAGCAGTTTTGAGGACAATGAGCAGTTCTTC.

A few counts support this clonotype. The CDR3 region has the DNA TGCAGTGCTACGGTGGTGGGAGTAGCCAAAAACATTCAGTACTTC. Its translation is CSATVVGVAKNIQYF. The V call is TRBV20-1, the J call TRBJ2-4, with a tentative D call TRBD2 (5 bases). Trimming cost V 4 bases and J 0 bases, with 13 bases left between them. Per the germline V gene, CDR1 is DFQATT and CDR2 is SNEGSKA (reference sequence). The CDR3 totals 15 residues.

A note on this clonotype: A clone one base away is much larger, so this may be a read error. The chain employs TRBV24-1 and TRBJ1-5; 7 positions match TRBD1. The CDR3 runs to 16 residues. CDR1 is KGHDR, CDR2 SFDVKD, per germline. CDR3 residues: CATSDSGTASNQPQRF. The CDR3 DNA is TGTGCCACCAGTGATTCCGGGACAGCTAGCAATCAGCCCCAGCGTTTT.